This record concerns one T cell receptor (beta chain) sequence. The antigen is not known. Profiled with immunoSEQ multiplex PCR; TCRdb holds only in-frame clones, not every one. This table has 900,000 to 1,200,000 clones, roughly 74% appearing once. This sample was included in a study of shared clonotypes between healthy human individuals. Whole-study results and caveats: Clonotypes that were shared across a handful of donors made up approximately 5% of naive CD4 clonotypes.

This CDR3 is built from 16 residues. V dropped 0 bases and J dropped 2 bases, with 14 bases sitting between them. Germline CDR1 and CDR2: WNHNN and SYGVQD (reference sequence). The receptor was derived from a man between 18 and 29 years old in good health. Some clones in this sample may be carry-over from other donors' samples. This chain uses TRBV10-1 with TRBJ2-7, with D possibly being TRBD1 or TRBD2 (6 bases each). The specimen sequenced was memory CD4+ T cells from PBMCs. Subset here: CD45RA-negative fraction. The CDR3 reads CASSESLGGYTYEQYF. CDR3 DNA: TGCGCCAGCAGTGAGTCCCTGGGGGGCTACACCTACGAGCAGTACTTC.